Listed here are 21 T cell receptor beta chains from one sample, sequenced in a study of shared clonotypes between healthy human individuals. The table came from immunoSEQ multiplex PCR; TCRdb's copy has only in-frame clones and leaves some out. The sample has around 510,000 clones; approximately 95% are singletons. Sequences were obtained from naive CD4+ T cells sorted from blood. As for subset: CD45RA+ positively selected. The source of these receptors is a woman in her 30s in good health.

The rearrangement uses TRBV28 and TRBJ2-7; 9 bases are a match to TRBD2. This CDR3 has 13 residues. Germline CDR1 is MDHEN and CDR2 is SYDVKM. J was trimmed by 9 bases and V by 3 bases; bases with no gene match: 6. The CDR3 nucleotides read TGTGCCAGCAGTTTTAGCGGGAGCGGGAGGCAGTACTTC. Encoded protein: CASSFSGSGRQYF.

The rearrangement joins TRBV2 to TRBJ1-6; D remains unclear. Per germline, CDR1 SNHLY and CDR2 FYNNEI. V shed 6 bases and J shed 0 bases, with 9 bases lying between them. The CDR3 is 15 residues long. Here the CDR3 reads CASRLSSSYNSPLHF. The DNA for the CDR3 is TGTGCCAGCAGGCTCAGTAGCTCCTATAATTCACCCCTCCACTTT.

The chain uses TRBV10-2 and TRBJ1-5; tentatively, D is TRBD1 (5 bases). In germline, CDR1 is WSHSY, CDR2 SAAADI. V was shortened by 6 bases and J by 0 bases, with 12 bases between the two germline ends. The CDR3 spans 15 residues. CDR3 nucleotides: TGCGCCAGCAGGGACAATGGCTATAGCAATCAGCCCCAGCATTTT. Translation: CASRDNGYSNQPQHF.

The rearrangement uses TRBV7-6 and TRBJ2-1, with a possible D match to TRBD2 (6 bases). This CDR3 has 16 amino acids. Germline V gives CDR1 SGHVS, CDR2 FNYEAQ. Trimming shortened V by 1 base and J by 0 bases, and 10 bases separated the two germline ends. Here the CDR3 reads CASSLGGTLSYNEQFF. As DNA, the CDR3 is TGTGCCAGCAGCTTAGGGGGGACTCTCTCCTACAATGAGCAGTTCTTC.

The rearrangement joins TRBV28 to TRBJ1-4, with D perhaps matching TRBD1 (6 bases). This CDR3 has 14 amino acids. CDR1 and CDR2 (germline): MDHEN, SYDVKM. Trimming pared 6 bases from V and 4 bases from J, leaving 12 bases between. Here the CDR3 reads CASSSNRVNEKLFF. The CDR3 DNA sequence: TGTGCCAGCAGCTCAAACAGGGTTAATGAAAAACTGTTTTTT.

The chain couples TRBV10-3 to TRBJ1-1; D is ambiguous. Germline-derived CDR1 and CDR2 are ENHRY and SYGVKD. Trimming removed 0 bases at V and 2 bases at J, with 10 bases between. The CDR3 sequence is 15 residues long. The CDR3 bases are TGTGCCATCAGTGAGTCGAGGCAGCCTAACACTGAAGCTTTCTTT. Translation: CAISESRQPNTEAFF.

The genes are TRBV7-3 and TRBJ2-5; TRBD1 matches 8 bases. The assigned J gene may be wrong: the sequence end matches TRBJ2-7 better. CDR1 is SGHTA, CDR2 FQGTGA, per germline. This CDR3 contains 15 residues. CDR3: CASSLADTGGYEQYF. The CDR3 nucleotides read TGTGCCAGCAGCTTAGCCGACACAGGGGGCTACGAGCAGTACTTC.

The CDR3 protein is CASRGQVYNEQFF. CDR3 DNA: TGCGCCAGCAGAGGACAGGTCTACAATGAGCAGTTCTTC. The chain is built from TRBV10-2 and TRBJ2-1; 7 positions agree with TRBD1. The CDR3 runs to 13 residues. V gave up 6 bases and J gave up 3 bases; unmatched junction bases: 2. Germline V gene sequence: CDR1 WSHSY, CDR2 SAAADI.

This chain connects TRBV19 to TRBJ2-1; 9 nucleotides line up with TRBD2. V lost 8 bases, J lost 8 bases, and 13 bases stayed unmatched. The CDR3 has 15 residues. Germline CDR1 LNHDA, CDR2 SQIVND (reference sequence). CDR3 residues: CASGLAGLGHYEQFF. DNA for the CDR3: TGTGCCAGTGGGCTAGCGGGACTAGGTCACTATGAGCAGTTCTTC.

This clone appeared once. This sequence joins TRBV29-1 and TRBJ2-2, with 8 positions matching TRBD1. Unmatched junction bases numbered 6, after V lost 7 bases and J lost 5 bases. In germline, CDR1 is SQVTM, CDR2 ANQGSEA. The CDR3 has 13 amino acids. CDR3: CSADRVGTGELFF. DNA of the CDR3: TGCAGCGCGGACAGGGTTGGGACCGGGGAGCTGTTTTTT.

The rearrangement links TRBV27 to TRBJ1-1; D perhaps matches TRBD1 (6 bases). In germline, CDR1 is MNHEY, CDR2 SMNVEV (reference sequence). Trimming took off 2 bases at V and 5 bases at J, with 18 bases between the two ends. CDR3 length equals 16 residues. The CDR3 DNA sequence: TGTGCCAGCAGTTTAAGCGGAACAGGGTCGGGGACTGAAGCTTTCTTT. This codes for CASSLSGTGSGTEAFF.

The rearrangement links TRBV30 to TRBJ1-5, with D unresolved. CDR1 and CDR2 from the germline V gene are GTSNPN and SVGIG (reference sequence). The CDR3 spans 16 residues. The germline V and J ends were trimmed by 2 bases and 1 base, with 15 bases remaining between them. CDR3 in DNA: TGTGCCTGGAGTCCAACCTACCAGGCCAGCAATCAGCCCCAGCATTTT. Its protein product is CAWSPTYQASNQPQHF.

The J gene is TRBJ2-7, the V gene TRBV6-5; 7 nucleotides match TRBD2. CDR1 and CDR2 (germline): MNHEY, SVGAGI. This CDR3 comprises 15 residues. The junction had 11 bases not matched to a gene; V was cut back by 2 bases and J by 7 bases. The chain's CDR3 is CASSYLPFREGEQYF. CDR3 nucleotides: TGTGCCAGCAGTTACCTCCCTTTCAGGGAGGGTGAGCAGTACTTC.

The chain is built from TRBV18 and TRBJ2-5, with D uncertain. CDR1 is KGHSH and CDR2 is LQKENI in the germline V gene. This CDR3 is 15 amino acids long. Trimming pared 0 bases from V and 4 bases from J, leaving 12 bases between. This CDR3 reads CASSPPSQPRETQYF. CDR3 nucleotide sequence: TGTGCCAGCTCACCACCGTCCCAACCCCGAGAGACCCAGTACTTC.

This clone was observed a single time. Sequence at one end of the junction differs from germline and may be a read error. The chain links TRBV29-1 to TRBJ2-3, with 7 positions matching TRBD1. Germline CDR1 is SQVTM and CDR2 is ANQGSEA. The CDR3 runs to 13 residues. CDR3 loop: CTVRGGWTDTQYF. Written as DNA, the CDR3 is TGCACCGTTCGAGGGGGCTGGACAGATACGCAGTATTTT.

The CDR3 spells CAISGTGTEQGYTF. CDR3 bases: TGTGCCATCAGTGGGACTGGGACAGAGCAAGGCTACACCTTC. The rearrangement joins TRBV10-3 to TRBJ1-2, with 7 bases aligning to TRBD1. CDR1 ENHRY and CDR2 SYGVKD come from the germline V gene. The CDR3 loop spans 14 amino acids. Trimming cost V 4 bases and J 8 bases; bases outside gene matches: 10.

This chain connects TRBV11-3 to TRBJ2-1; 8 bases agree with TRBD2. The V gene end was trimmed by 5 bases and the J gene end by 5 bases; junction bases not matched to a gene: 2. The germline V gene encodes CDR1 SGHNT and CDR2 YENEEA. The CDR3 runs to 13 residues. The CDR3 sequence: CASSVAGHNEQFF. DNA of the CDR3: TGTGCCAGCAGCGTAGCGGGGCACAATGAGCAGTTCTTC.

The chain links TRBV9 to TRBJ2-7; 7 positions match TRBD1. The J segment lost 0 bases and the V segment lost 4 bases, leaving 7 bases of the junction unmatched. CDR1 is SGDLS and CDR2 is YYNGEE in the germline V gene. This CDR3 spans 15 amino acids. In DNA form, the CDR3 reads TGTGCCAGCAGCTTTACGACAGGGACCTCCTACGAGCAGTACTTC. This translates into CASSFTTGTSYEQYF.

Comment on this clone: Relative to the germline gene, one junction end is altered; a read error may explain this. The V and J genes are TRBV5-1 and TRBJ1-2; the D gene is possibly TRBD1 (5 bases). The CDR3 loop spans 13 amino acids. The germline CDR1 and CDR2 sequences are SGHRS and YFSETQ. CDR3 residues: CASSLDGTYGYTF. The CDR3 DNA follows: TGCGCCAGCAGTTTGGACGGGACCTATGGCTACACCTTC.

The chain joins TRBV18 to TRBJ2-6; D might be TRBD2 (5 bases). The CDR3 runs to 15 residues. The ends were cut back, 2 bases at V and 3 bases at J, with 8 bases in the middle. Per the germline V gene, CDR1 is KGHSH and CDR2 is LQKENI. CDR3 bases: TGTGCCAGCTCACCAATGAGGGTTGGGGCCAACGTCCTGACTTTC. It is translated as CASSPMRVGANVLTF. Supplemented by reference TRBV18 and TRBJ2-6, the full variable domain reads NAGVMQNPRHLVRRRGQEARLRCSPMKGHSHVYWYRQLPEEGLKFMVYLQKENIIDESGMPKERFSAEFPKEGPSILRIQQVVRGDSAAYFCASSPMRVGANVLTFGAGSRLTVL.

CDR3 nucleotide sequence: TGTGCCAGCAGCCGACTTAGCGGGAGAGCTTCTTACGAGCAGTACTTC. It encodes CASSRLSGRASYEQYF. V is TRBV5-4 and J is TRBJ2-7; 9 bases line up with TRBD2. This CDR3 spans 16 amino acids. Trimming at V came to 4 bases and at J to 4 bases, leaving 12 bases not matched to a gene. Germline CDR1 and CDR2: SGHNT and YYREEE (reference sequence).